This T cell receptor beta chain was found in a study of human T cells and chemical hapten exposure. Whole-study findings and limits: TCRs whose frequency exceeded 1 in 1000 remained the same following DPC sensitization.

This clonotype showed up many times. What it binds is unknown. The junction and the germline gene differ at one end; a read error may be behind it. Library construction involved attaching unique molecular identifiers to individual cDNA molecules, which allowed quantitative, reproducible TCR counting. Authors' analysis steps: Samples held a median of 95,638 TCRs, range about 23,224–700,000. TCRdb re-called the RACE reads with MiXCR, one entry per CDR3 protein. None of the V and J calls come from the authors' own analysis; TCRdb made them. The sample records roughly 30,000 distinct CDR3 sequences, about 7.7% being singletons. CDR1 is KGHSH and CDR2 is LQKENI in the germline V gene. The CDR3 covers 15 residues. Specified time point: healthy volunteer bleed at 2 weeks. Whole blood that had not been fractionated was the source of extracted total RNA.

This sequence originates from a human donor in good health. Some clones in this sample may be carry-over from other donors' samples. Sample: whole blood. The chain joins TRBV18 to TRBJ1-2, with 8 bases lining up with TRBD1. In nucleotides, the CDR3 is TGTGCCAGCTCACACTCCCAGGGGGCGGAGAATGGCGACACCTTC. The encoded protein is CASSHSQGAENGDTF.